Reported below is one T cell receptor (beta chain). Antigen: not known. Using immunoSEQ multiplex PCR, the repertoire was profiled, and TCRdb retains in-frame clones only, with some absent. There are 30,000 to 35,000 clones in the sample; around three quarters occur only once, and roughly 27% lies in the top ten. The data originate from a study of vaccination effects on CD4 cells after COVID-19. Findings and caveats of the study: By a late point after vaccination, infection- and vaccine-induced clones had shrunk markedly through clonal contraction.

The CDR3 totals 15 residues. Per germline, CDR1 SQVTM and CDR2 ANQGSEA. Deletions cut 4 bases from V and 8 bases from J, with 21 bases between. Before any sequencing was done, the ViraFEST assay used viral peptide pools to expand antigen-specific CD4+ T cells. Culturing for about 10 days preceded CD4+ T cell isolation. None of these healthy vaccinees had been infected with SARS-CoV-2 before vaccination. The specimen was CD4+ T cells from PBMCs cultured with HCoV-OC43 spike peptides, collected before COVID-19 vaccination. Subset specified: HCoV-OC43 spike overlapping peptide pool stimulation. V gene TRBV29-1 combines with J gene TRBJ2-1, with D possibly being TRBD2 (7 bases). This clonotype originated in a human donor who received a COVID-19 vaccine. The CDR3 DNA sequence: TGCAGCGTTGGTTTTAGAAAGGGGGGGTGGTATGAGCAGTTCTTC. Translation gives CSVGFRKGGWYEQFF.